This T cell receptor beta chain was recovered during a study of blood T cell repertoires in COVID-19. Original data processing: Estimates of nucleated cell counts were drawn from the amplification of reference gene primers. Assay: immunoSEQ multiplex PCR; the TCRdb copy retains only in-frame clones and omits some. The DNA was the basis for D and trimming; V, J and clone size are from that table. The sample contains about 400,000 clones, 65% to 90% of which appear only once. Germline CDR1 is MGHRA and CDR2 is YSYEKL. This CDR3 has 18 amino acids. V gave up 1 base and J gave up 5 bases; unmatched junction bases: 11.

The chain is built from TRBV4-1 and TRBJ1-1; 12 bases match TRBD1. Sequencing input: peripheral blood. The sequence was obtained from a woman aged 60 to 75 with COVID-19, enrolled during active disease. In DNA form, the CDR3 reads TGCGCCAGCAGCCAAGGTAAAAGGGACAGGGGGCGAGGAACTGAAGCTTTCTTT. Translating gives CASSQGKRDRGRGTEAFF.